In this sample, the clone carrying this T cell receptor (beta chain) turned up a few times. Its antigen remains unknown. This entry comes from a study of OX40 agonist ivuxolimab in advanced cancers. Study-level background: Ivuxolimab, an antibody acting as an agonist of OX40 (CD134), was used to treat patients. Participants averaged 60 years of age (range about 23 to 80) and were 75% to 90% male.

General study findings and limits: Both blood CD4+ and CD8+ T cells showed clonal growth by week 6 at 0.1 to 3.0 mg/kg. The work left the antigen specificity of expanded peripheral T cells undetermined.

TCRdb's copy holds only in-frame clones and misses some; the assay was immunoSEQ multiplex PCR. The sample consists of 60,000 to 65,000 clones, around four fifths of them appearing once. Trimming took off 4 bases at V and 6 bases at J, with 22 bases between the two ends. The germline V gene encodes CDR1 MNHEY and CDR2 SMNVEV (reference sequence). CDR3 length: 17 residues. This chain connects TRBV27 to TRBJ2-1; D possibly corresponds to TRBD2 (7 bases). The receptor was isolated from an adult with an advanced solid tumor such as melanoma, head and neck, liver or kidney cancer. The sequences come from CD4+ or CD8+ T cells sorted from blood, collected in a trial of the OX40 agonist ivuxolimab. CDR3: CASSSLRASGGLNEQFF. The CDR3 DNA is TGTGCCAGCAGTTCGCTTCGCGCCTCGGGGGGCCTCAATGAGCAGTTCTTC.